These T cell receptor beta chains were read from a single sample in a study of blood T cell repertoires in COVID-19. Measured with immunoSEQ multiplex PCR; TCRdb has only the in-frame clones, and not every one. The table records just over 350,000 clones, 75% to 90% of them present only once. Sequences were obtained from peripheral blood. All receptors come from a woman in her sixties with COVID-19, enrolled during active disease. CDR3s leave out the opening cysteine and the closing phenylalanine or tryptophan.

v_gene: TRBV30
CDR3aa: AWFNPGQGTYGYT

v_gene: TRBV12-3/TRBV12-4
CDR3aa: ASSSRGEKLF

v_gene: TRBV5-1
CDR3aa: ASSLTGGSVYEQY

v_gene: TRBV30
CDR3aa: AWGLRQPQH

v_gene: TRBV7-6
CDR3aa: ASSPLGTAGTYGYT

v_gene: TRBV30
CDR3aa: AWTRGQFYEQY

v_gene: TRBV6-2/TRBV6-3
CDR3aa: ASSYDRFPYEQY

v_gene: TRBV18
CDR3aa: ASSPRDRGGSYEQY

v_gene: TRBV9
CDR3aa: TSSPRAGGPGYT

v_gene: TRBV3-1/TRBV3-2
CDR3aa: ASRGVAGRGGTQY

v_gene: TRBV9
CDR3aa: ASSVEGFDYNEQF

v_gene: TRBV27
CDR3aa: ASSFGPQETQY

v_gene: TRBV9
CDR3aa: ASSVEAGTNYGYT

v_gene: TRBV5-1
CDR3aa: ASSVMAGGGETQY

v_gene: TRBV13
CDR3aa: ASSHGQIVVEAF

v_gene: TRBV7-2
CDR3aa: ASSLVDRPNEKLF

v_gene: TRBV5-4
CDR3aa: ASSLGQGAGSYEQY

v_gene: TRBV5-5
CDR3aa: ASSLEGLGNTIY

v_gene: TRBV9
CDR3aa: ASSLGAGAQETQY

v_gene: TRBV6-5
CDR3aa: ASSLAPGAPTEAF

v_gene: TRBV4-2
CDR3aa: ASSLKRGGYTDTQY

v_gene: TRBV5-6
CDR3aa: ASSLSPAALRQY

v_gene: TRBV30
CDR3aa: AWSVGLETNEKLF

v_gene: TRBV19
CDR3aa: ASSVQGHYGYT

v_gene: TRBV6-5
CDR3aa: ASSSILRGGVETQY

v_gene: TRBV9
CDR3aa: ASSVGQGDEQY

v_gene: TRBV10-3
CDR3aa: AISEVLGQGSSPLH

v_gene: TRBV7-9
CDR3aa: ASSLVSGGLNSPLH

v_gene: TRBV11-2
CDR3aa: ASSSRPQGLMGTKTEAF

v_gene: TRBV11-3
CDR3aa: ASSPGLGGNTIY

v_gene: TRBV10-3
CDR3aa: AISESGTSGVDTQY

v_gene: TRBV5-1
CDR3aa: ASSLSIGAYNEQF

v_gene: TRBV5-4
CDR3aa: ASSLLERGTEAF

v_gene: TRBV5-1
CDR3aa: ASGVTGGENSGANVLT

v_gene: TRBV9
CDR3aa: ASRMDLQGASNYGYT

v_gene: TRBV18
CDR3aa: ASSPGGLGEAF

v_gene: TRBV12-5
CDR3aa: ASGHGGSAEQF

v_gene: TRBV6-8
CDR3aa: ASSYDRGLTGELF

v_gene: TRBV5-4
CDR3aa: ASSATSGKYGYT

v_gene: TRBV7-3
CDR3aa: ASNSGGMDNEQF

v_gene: TRBV5-1
CDR3aa: ASSFGAPYNEQF